Below, 21 T cell receptor beta chains from the same sample are listed, as sequenced in a study of identical twins. MiXCR was run by TCRdb on the 5' RACE reads, yielding one entry per CDR3 protein. Of around 680,000 distinct CDR3 sequences in the sample, over 8.5% were seen once. The same sample was also used in a study of yellow fever vaccine responses in identical twins.

The sequenced sample was PBMCs. The receptors here all came from a woman under 30 in good health.

The sample holds many counts of this clonotype. The J gene is TRBJ2-1, the V gene TRBV7-9, with D possibly matching TRBD2 (5 bases). V was pared by 1 base and J by 8 bases, with 18 bases between. Per germline, CDR1 SEHNR and CDR2 FQNEAQ (reference sequence). This CDR3 has 16 residues. In DNA, the CDR3 is TGTGCCAGCAGCTTAGGGCTAGCTCAACGGTCGGATGAGCAGTTCTTC. This gives the protein CASSLGLAQRSDEQFF.

This chain joins TRBV11-2 and TRBJ2-3; 13 nucleotides align to TRBD2. The CDR3 sequence is 17 residues long. Germline V gene sequence: CDR1 SGHAT, CDR2 FQNNGV. V gave up 5 bases and J gave up 1 base; unmatched junction bases: 6. CDR3 sequence (DNA): TGTGCCAGCAGCCCTTGGACTAGCGGGGGAGGCACAGATACGCAGTATTTT. Its protein is CASSPWTSGGGTDTQYF. The variable domain in full, completed from reference TRBV11-2 and TRBJ2-3, reads EAGVAQSPRYKIIEKRQSVAFWCNPISGHATLYWYQQILGQGPKLLIQFQNNGVVDDSQLPKDRFSAERLKGVDSTLKIQPAKLEDSAVYLCASSPWTSGGGTDTQYFGPGTRLTVL.

The table lists this clonotype with many counts. The CDR3 region has the DNA TGTGCCAGCAGCAAACTGATGGGGACCGGGGAGCTGTTTTTT. This translates into CASSKLMGTGELFF. This chain joins TRBV6-1 and TRBJ2-2; D uncertain. Germline V gene sequence: CDR1 MNHNS, CDR2 SASEGT. CDR3 size: 14 residues. Trimming removed 6 bases at V and 5 bases at J, with 13 bases between.

The V and J genes are TRBV20-1 and TRBJ1-5; the D is unclear. Germline V CDR1 and CDR2: DFQATT, SNEGSKA (reference sequence). The V end lost 5 bases, the J end lost 2 bases, and 13 bases lay between the germline ends. CDR3 length: 14 residues. The CDR3 loop is CSARPGLGNQPQHF. CDR3 in DNA: TGCAGTGCTCGTCCCGGTCTTGGCAATCAGCCCCAGCATTTT.

This clonotype was picked up a small number of times. The CDR3 region is CASSSTGTGMYEQFF. The CDR3 DNA reads TGTGCCAGCAGCTCAACCGGGACAGGGATGTATGAGCAGTTCTTC. This chain joins TRBV7-6 and TRBJ2-1; 9 nucleotides match TRBD1. V trimming: 4 bases; J trimming: 8 bases; junction bases outside the gene matches: 9. There are 15 residues in the CDR3. Germline values: CDR1 SGHVS, CDR2 FNYEAQ.

This clonotype was counted ten times or more. The chain combines TRBV27 with TRBJ2-2, with D unclear. V lost 10 bases, J lost 2 bases, and 5 bases lay in between. Germline V gene sequence: CDR1 MNHEY, CDR2 SMNVEV (reference sequence). CDR3 length: 11 residues. CDR3 nucleotide sequence: TGTGCCACCTCCAACACCGGGGAGCTGTTTTTT. This sequence encodes CATSNTGELFF.

The chain carries TRBV6-2 or TRBV6-3 and TRBJ2-1, with a tentative D call TRBD2 (6 bases). This CDR3 comprises 17 residues. Per the germline V gene, CDR1 is MNHEY and CDR2 is SVGEGT. Trimming removed 8 bases at V and 2 bases at J, with 22 bases between. CDR3 in DNA: TGTGCCAGCTCCTCGTGGGACTTGAGGGTGGCCTACAATGAGCAGTTCTTC. Translating gives CASSSWDLRVAYNEQFF.

This clonotype showed up many times. This chain links TRBV20-1 with TRBJ2-1; tentatively, D is TRBD2 (6 bases). Trimming took 5 bases from V and 7 from J, leaving 12 bases between them. CDR1 and CDR2 (germline): DFQATT, SNEGSKA (reference sequence). The CDR3 extends over 12 amino acids. CDR3 sequence reads: CSAGGTGNEQFF. The CDR3 bases are TGCAGTGCTGGGGGGACGGGGAATGAGCAGTTCTTC.

This clonotype turned up a few times. The gene calls are TRBV2 and TRBJ2-7; 10 nucleotides agree with TRBD2. The germline V gene encodes CDR1 SNHLY and CDR2 FYNNEI. The CDR3 covers 16 residues. V trimming: 4 bases; J trimming: 0 bases; junction bases outside the gene matches: 6. The CDR3, as DNA: TGTGCCAGCAGTGCGGGGGCTAGCGGGAGCTCCTACGAGCAGTACTTC. Encoded protein: CASSAGASGSSYEQYF.

The rearrangement joins TRBV4-3 to TRBJ2-3; 8 bases are a match to TRBD2. The CDR3 runs to 16 residues. Trimming at V came to 1 base and at J to 0 bases, leaving 3 bases not matched to a gene. Germline loops: CDR1 LGHNA, CDR2 YSLEER. CDR3 residues: CASSQGVAGSTDTQYF. The CDR3 nucleotides are TGCGCCAGCAGCCAAGGTGTAGCGGGAAGCACAGATACGCAGTATTTT.

This clonotype was observed many times. This rearrangement joins TRBV5-1 to TRBJ1-2; D possibly corresponds to TRBD1 (6 bases). This CDR3 is built from 15 residues. Germline lookup yields CDR1 SGHRS and CDR2 YFSETQ. Trimming left V 0 bases short and J 3 bases short, with 12 bases between. CDR3 nucleotide sequence: TGCGCCAGCAGCTTGGTTGGGGGCCGGGACTATGGCTACACCTTC. Translating it yields CASSLVGGRDYGYTF.

This clonotype has only a few counts. J is TRBJ2-7 and V is TRBV12-3 or TRBV12-4; TRBD1 matches 10 bases. The trim removed 5 bases at V and 6 bases at J, leaving 10 bases unmatched. CDR3 length: 15 residues. CDR3 residues: CASSHVQGQGGEQYF. DNA of the CDR3: TGTGCCAGCAGTCATGTCCAAGGACAGGGGGGCGAGCAGTACTTC.

The rearrangement uses TRBV7-6 and TRBJ2-7; 7 bases align to TRBD2. This CDR3 contains 16 residues. The trim removed 1 base at V and 3 bases at J, leaving 9 bases unmatched. CDR1 SGHVS and CDR2 FNYEAQ come from the germline V gene. The CDR3 bases are TGTGCCAGCAGCTTAGATATACCTAGCGGATACTACGAGCAGTACTTC. Amino acid sequence: CASSLDIPSGYYEQYF.

In its sample, this clonotype was seen a few times. The chain links TRBV12-3 or TRBV12-4 to TRBJ2-5; TRBD2 matches at 9 bases. V trimming: 3 bases; J trimming: 2 bases; junction bases outside the gene matches: 7. The CDR3 is 16 residues long. The chain's CDR3 is CASSLPGGGEQETQYF. The CDR3 region has the DNA TGTGCCAGCAGTTTGCCGGGCGGGGGGGAGCAAGAGACCCAGTACTTC.

This clonotype was seen only a few times. The chain recombines TRBV12-3 or TRBV12-4 with TRBJ1-4; 7 positions match TRBD1. With V trimmed by 1 base and J by 8 bases, 7 bases remained unmatched. This CDR3 comprises 15 residues. The CDR3 loop is CASSLGRTGREKLFF. The CDR3 nucleotides read TGTGCCAGCAGTTTAGGGAGGACAGGTCGGGAAAAACTGTTTTTT.

This clonotype has just a few counts. The rearrangement uses TRBV24-1 and TRBJ1-2; maybe TRBD1 (6 bases). Germline V lookup: CDR1 KGHDR, CDR2 SFDVKD. Trimming pared 7 bases from V and 4 bases from J, leaving 15 bases between. CDR3 length: 14 residues. The CDR3 protein is CATSMTGLSYGYTF. In nucleotides, the CDR3 is TGTGCCACCAGCATGACAGGTCTGTCCTATGGCTACACCTTC.

This clonotype was seen at least ten times. This chain connects TRBV3-1 to TRBJ1-1; 7 positions match TRBD1. With V trimmed by 4 bases and J by 5 bases, 13 bases remained unmatched. This CDR3 contains 16 residues. From germline, CDR1 is LGHDT and CDR2 YNNKEL (reference sequence). The DNA of the CDR3 is TGTGCCAGCAGCCTTGGACAGGACCTTTTGGGGACTGAAGCTTTCTTT. Amino acids: CASSLGQDLLGTEAFF.

The rearrangement links TRBV9 to TRBJ2-1; D uncertain. Trimming removed 0 bases from V and 7 bases from J, with 8 bases in between. This CDR3 is 13 amino acids long. Germline V lookup: CDR1 SGDLS, CDR2 YYNGEE. CDR3 in DNA: TGTGCCAGCAGCGTAGCTTCCCTAAATGAGCAGTTCTTC. Amino acids: CASSVASLNEQFF.

This clonotype was found a few times. This sequence joins TRBV7-2 and TRBJ2-7; the D gene could be TRBD1 or TRBD2 (5 bases each). CDR1 is SGHTA and CDR2 is FQGNSA in the germline V gene. The CDR3 has 14 amino acids. V lost 2 bases and J 1 base, leaving 9 bases between the germline ends. In nucleotides, the CDR3 is TGTGCCAGCAGCTTACGGGACGAATCCTACGAGCAGTACTTC. It translates to CASSLRDESYEQYF.

This clonotype was counted between two and nine times. The chain combines TRBV4-1 with TRBJ2-2; D call uncertain. The CDR3 runs to 14 residues. Trimming shortened V by 8 bases and J by 1 base, and 11 bases separated the two germline ends. The germline gives CDR1 MGHRA, CDR2 YSYEKL. CDR3 loop: CASAVPWNTGELFF. The CDR3 region has the DNA TGCGCCAGCGCCGTGCCCTGGAACACCGGGGAGCTGTTTTTT.

This clonotype was observed a handful of times. This chain connects TRBV20-1 to TRBJ2-6; no definite D call. CDR1 is DFQATT and CDR2 is SNEGSKA in the germline V gene (reference sequence). Trimming stripped 6 bases from V and 0 bases from J, with 15 bases between. The CDR3 loop spans 16 amino acids. CDR3 DNA sequence: TGCAGTGCCTCTGCTATGGCCCGCTCTGGGGCCAACGTCCTGACTTTC. It yields the protein CSASAMARSGANVLTF.